This T cell receptor beta chain is drawn from a study of blood T cell repertoires in COVID-19. Study-level information: The United States, Italy and Spain supplied acute and convalescent COVID-19 samples. Nucleic acid was either cDNA or gDNA, and it came from T cells, B-cell-depleted T cells, or PBMCs.

The authors' processing: The authors estimated nucleated cell counts from reference gene primer amplification. Method: immunoSEQ multiplex PCR; TCRdb's copy keeps in-frame clones and lacks some. The V and J calls and clone size are taken from that table; D and trimming were inferred from the DNA. Of 200,000 to 300,000 clones in the sample, 87% are singletons; the top ten hold 2% to 2.5%. The CDR3 length is 13 residues. The germline V gene encodes CDR1 SGHNT and CDR2 YYREEE (reference sequence). With 4 bases removed from V and 8 bases from J, the gap between germline ends came to 15 bases. The J gene is TRBJ1-2, the V gene TRBV5-4, with a weak D call TRBD1 (5 bases). Source material: peripheral blood. The sequence was collected from a woman aged 50 to 60 with acute or convalescent COVID-19. The CDR3 coding sequence is TGTGCCAGCAGCACCTCAGGGCCGGACGGCTACACCTTC. It yields the protein CASSTSGPDGYTF.